Described below is a single T cell receptor (beta chain) sequence and its context. Only in-frame clones appear in the TCRdb table, and some are missing; sequencing was by immunoSEQ multiplex PCR. The data hold around 99,000 clones, with approximately 80% observed a single time. Every patient had relapsed following autologous stem cell transplantation, and cohorts differed in brentuximab vedotin exposure. The V and J ends lost 1 base and 2 bases respectively, with 8 bases between them. CDR3 length equals 14 residues. Germline assignment: CDR1 SGDLS and CDR2 YYNGEE. This sample is part of a study of PD-1 blockade in classical Hodgkin lymphoma.

This sample comprised peripheral blood mononuclear cells (PBMCs), obtained before the second cycle of nivolumab. This chain links TRBV9 with TRBJ2-3, with D perhaps TRBD1 or TRBD2 (5 bases each). This clonotype was sampled from a human donor with classical Hodgkin lymphoma. The CDR3 sequence is CASSVWDDTDTQYF. CDR3 nucleotide sequence: TGTGCCAGCAGCGTATGGGACGACACAGATACGCAGTATTTT.